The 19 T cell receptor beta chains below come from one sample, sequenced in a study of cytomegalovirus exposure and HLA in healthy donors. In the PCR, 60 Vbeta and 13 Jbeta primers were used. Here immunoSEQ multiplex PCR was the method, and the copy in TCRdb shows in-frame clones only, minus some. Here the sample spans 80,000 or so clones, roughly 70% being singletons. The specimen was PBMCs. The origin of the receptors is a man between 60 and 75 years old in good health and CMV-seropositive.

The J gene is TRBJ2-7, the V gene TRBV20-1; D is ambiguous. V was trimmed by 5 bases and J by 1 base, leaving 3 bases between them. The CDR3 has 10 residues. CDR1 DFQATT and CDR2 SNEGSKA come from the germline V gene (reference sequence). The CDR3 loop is CSASSYEQYF. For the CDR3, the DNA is TGCAGTGCTTCTTCCTACGAGCAGTACTTC.

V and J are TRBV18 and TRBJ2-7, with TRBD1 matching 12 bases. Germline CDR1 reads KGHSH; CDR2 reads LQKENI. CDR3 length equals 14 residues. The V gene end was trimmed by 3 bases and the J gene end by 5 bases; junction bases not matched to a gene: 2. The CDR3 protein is CASSPGTGGDEQYF. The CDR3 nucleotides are TGTGCCAGCTCACCGGGGACAGGGGGCGACGAGCAGTACTTC.

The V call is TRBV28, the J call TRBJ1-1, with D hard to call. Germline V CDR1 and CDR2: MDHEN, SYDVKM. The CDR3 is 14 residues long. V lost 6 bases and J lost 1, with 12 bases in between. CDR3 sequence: CASRNPRRNTEAFF. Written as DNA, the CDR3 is TGTGCCAGCAGGAATCCAAGGAGGAACACTGAAGCTTTCTTT.

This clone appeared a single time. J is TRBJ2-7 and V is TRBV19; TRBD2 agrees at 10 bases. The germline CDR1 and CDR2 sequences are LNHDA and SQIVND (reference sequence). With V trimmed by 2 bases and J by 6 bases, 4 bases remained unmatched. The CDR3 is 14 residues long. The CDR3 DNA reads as TGTGCCAGTAGTATAACGGCTAGCGGGGGCGAGCAGTACTTC. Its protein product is CASSITASGGEQYF.

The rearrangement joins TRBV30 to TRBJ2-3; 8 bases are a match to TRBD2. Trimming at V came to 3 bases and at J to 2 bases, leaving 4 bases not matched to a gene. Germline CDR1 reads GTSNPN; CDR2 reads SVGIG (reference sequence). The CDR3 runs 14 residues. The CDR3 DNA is TGTGCCTGGAGCGGGGGGGCTCCCACAGATACGCAGTATTTT. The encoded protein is CAWSGGAPTDTQYF.

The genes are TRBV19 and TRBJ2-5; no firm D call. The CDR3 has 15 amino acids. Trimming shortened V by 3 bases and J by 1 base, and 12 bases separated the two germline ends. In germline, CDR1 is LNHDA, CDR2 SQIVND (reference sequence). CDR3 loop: CASSMWAVSQETQYF. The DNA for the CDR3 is TGTGCCAGTAGTATGTGGGCAGTGTCCCAAGAGACCCAGTACTTC.

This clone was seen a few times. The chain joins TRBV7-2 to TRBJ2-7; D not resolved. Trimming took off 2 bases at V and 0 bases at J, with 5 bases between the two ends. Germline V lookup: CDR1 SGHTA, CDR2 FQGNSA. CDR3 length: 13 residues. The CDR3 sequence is CASSLPSSYEQYF. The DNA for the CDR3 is TGTGCCAGCAGCTTACCTAGCTCCTACGAGCAGTACTTC.

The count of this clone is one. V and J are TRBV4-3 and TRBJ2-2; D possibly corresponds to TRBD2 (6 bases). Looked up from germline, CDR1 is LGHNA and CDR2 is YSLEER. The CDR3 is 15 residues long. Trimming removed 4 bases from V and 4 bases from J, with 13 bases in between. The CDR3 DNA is TGCGCCAGCAGCCCTCGACTAGATGGCACCGGGGAGCTGTTTTTT. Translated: CASSPRLDGTGELFF.

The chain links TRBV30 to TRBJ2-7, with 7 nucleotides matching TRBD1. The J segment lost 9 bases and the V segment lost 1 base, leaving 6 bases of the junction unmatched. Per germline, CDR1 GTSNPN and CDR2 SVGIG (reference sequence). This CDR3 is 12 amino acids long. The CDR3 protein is CAWSDRGWGQYF. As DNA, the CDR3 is TGTGCCTGGAGTGACAGGGGTTGGGGGCAGTACTTC.

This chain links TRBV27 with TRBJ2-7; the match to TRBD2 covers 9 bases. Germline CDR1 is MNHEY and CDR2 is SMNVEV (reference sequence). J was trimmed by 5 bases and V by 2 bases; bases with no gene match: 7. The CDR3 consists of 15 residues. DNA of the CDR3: TGTGCCAGCAGTTTAGGGGGGGTAGCGGGAGACGAGCAGTACTTC. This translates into CASSLGGVAGDEQYF.

Written as DNA, the CDR3 is TGTGCCAGCAGCACGACTAGCGGGGGAGTTAATGAGCAGTTCTTC. It is translated as CASSTTSGGVNEQFF. This rearrangement joins TRBV11-3 to TRBJ2-1; 12 nucleotides line up with TRBD2. V lost 5 bases and J lost 7; bases outside the gene matches: 6. Per the germline V gene, CDR1 is SGHNT and CDR2 is YENEEA. This CDR3 is 15 amino acids long.

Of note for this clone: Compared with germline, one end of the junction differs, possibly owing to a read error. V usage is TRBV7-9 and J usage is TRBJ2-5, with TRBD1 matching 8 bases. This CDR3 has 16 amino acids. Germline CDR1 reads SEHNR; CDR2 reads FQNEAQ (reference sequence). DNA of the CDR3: TGTTCCAGCAGCGCCCTCAGGGGGCGCCGAGGAGAGACCCAGTACTTC. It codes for CSSSALRGRRGETQYF.

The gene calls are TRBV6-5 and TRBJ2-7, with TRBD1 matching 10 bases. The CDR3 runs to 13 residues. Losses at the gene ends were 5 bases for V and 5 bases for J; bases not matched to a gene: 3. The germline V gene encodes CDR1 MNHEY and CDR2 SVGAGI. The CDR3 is CASSRQGADEQYF. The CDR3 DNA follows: TGTGCCAGCAGTCGACAGGGGGCCGACGAGCAGTACTTC.

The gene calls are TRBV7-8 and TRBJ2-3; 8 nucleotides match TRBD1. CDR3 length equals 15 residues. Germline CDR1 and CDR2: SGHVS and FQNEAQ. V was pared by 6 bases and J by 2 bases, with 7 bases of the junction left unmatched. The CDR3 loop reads CASRAKGQDTDTQYF. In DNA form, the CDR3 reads TGTGCCAGCAGAGCCAAGGGACAGGACACAGATACGCAGTATTTT. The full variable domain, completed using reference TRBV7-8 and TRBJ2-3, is GAGVSQSPRYKVAKRGQDVALRCDPISGHVSLFWYQQALGQGPEFLTYFQNEAQLDKSGLPSDRFFAERPEGSVSTLKIQRTQQEDSAVYLCASRAKGQDTDTQYFGPGTRLTVL.

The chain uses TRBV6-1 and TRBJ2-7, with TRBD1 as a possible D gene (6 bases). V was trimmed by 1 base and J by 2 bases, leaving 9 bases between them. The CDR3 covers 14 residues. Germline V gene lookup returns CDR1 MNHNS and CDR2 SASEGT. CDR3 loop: CASSEVGGTYEQYF. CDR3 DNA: TGTGCCAGCAGTGAAGTTGGGGGCACCTACGAGCAGTACTTC.

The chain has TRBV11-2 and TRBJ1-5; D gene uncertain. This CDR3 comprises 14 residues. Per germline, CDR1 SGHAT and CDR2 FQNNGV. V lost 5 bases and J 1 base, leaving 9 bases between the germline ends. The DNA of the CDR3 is TGTGCCAGCAGCACCGACACCAGCAATCAGCCCCAGCATTTT. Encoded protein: CASSTDTSNQPQHF.

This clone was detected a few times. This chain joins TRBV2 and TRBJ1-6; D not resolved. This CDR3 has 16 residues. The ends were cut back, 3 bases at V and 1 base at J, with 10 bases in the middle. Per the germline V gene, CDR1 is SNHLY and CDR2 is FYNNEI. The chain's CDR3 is CASSDPERSYNSPLHF. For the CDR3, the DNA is TGTGCCAGCAGTGACCCGGAGAGATCCTATAATTCACCCCTCCACTTT.

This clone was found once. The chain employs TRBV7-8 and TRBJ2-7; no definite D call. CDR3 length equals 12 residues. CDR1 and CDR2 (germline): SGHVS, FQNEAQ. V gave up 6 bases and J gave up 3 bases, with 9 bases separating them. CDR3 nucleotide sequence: TGTGCCAGCAGTCCCTTTAACTACGAGCAGTACTTC. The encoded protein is CASSPFNYEQYF.

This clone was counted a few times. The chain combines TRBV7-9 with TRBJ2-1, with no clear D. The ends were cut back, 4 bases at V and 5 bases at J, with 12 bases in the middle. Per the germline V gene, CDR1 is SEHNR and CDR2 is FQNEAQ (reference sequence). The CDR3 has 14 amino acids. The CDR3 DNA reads TGTGCCAGCAGCTGGCCCGTTTTTAACAATGAGCAGTTCTTC. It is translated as CASSWPVFNNEQFF.